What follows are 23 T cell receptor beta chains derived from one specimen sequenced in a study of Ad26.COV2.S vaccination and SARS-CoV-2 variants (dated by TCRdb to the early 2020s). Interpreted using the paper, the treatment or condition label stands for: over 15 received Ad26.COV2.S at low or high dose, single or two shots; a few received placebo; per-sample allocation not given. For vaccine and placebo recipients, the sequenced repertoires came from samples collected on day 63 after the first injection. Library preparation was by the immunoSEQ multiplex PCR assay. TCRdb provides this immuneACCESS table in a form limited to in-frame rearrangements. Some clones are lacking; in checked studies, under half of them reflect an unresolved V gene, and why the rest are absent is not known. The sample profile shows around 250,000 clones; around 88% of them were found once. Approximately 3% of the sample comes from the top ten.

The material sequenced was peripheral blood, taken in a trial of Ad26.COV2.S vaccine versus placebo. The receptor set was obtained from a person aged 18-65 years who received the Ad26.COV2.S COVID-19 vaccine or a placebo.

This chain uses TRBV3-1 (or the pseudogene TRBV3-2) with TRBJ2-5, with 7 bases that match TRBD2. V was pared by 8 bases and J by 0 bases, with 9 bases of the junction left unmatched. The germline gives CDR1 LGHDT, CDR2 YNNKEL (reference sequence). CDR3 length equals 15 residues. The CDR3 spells CASLGGDFYQETQYF. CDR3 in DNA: TGTGCCAGCCTTGGGGGGGACTTTTACCAAGAGACCCAGTACTTC.

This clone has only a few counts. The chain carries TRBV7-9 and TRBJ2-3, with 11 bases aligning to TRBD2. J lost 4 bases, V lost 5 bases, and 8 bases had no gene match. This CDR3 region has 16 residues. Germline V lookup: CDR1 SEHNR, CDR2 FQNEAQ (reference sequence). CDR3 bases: TGTGCCAGCAGCAAAACTAGCGGGAGAGCGGCAGATACGCAGTATTTT. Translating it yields CASSKTSGRAADTQYF.

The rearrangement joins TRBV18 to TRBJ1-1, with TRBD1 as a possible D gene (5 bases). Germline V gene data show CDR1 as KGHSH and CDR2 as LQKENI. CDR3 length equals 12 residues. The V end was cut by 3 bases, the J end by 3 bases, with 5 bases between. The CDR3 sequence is CASSPGDTEAFF. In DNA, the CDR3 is TGTGCCAGCTCACCGGGGGACACTGAAGCTTTCTTT.

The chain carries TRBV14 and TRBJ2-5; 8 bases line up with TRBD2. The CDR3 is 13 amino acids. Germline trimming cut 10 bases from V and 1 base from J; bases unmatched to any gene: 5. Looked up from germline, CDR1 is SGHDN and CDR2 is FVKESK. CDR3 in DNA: TGTGCCACCTCGGGGGGGTTCCAAGAGACCCAGTACTTC. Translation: CATSGGFQETQYF. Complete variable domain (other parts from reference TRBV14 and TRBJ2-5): EAGVTQFPSHSVIEKGQTVTLRCDPISGHDNLYWYRRVMGKEIKFLLHFVKESKQDESGMPNNRFLAERTGGTYSTLKVQPAELEDSGVYFCATSGGFQETQYFGPGTRLLVL.

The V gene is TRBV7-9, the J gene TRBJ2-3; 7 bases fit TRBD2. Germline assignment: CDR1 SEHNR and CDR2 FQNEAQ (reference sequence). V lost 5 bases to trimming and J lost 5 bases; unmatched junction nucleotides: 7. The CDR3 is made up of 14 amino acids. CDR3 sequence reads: CASSLGRGRDTQYF. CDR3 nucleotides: TGTGCCAGCAGCCTAGGGAGGGGCCGAGATACGCAGTATTTT.

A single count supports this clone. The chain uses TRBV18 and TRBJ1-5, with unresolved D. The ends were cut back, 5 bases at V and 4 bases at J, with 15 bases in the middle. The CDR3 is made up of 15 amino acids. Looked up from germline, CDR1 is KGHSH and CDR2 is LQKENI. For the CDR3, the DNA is TGTGCCAGCTCATTAGGCCCCGGGATGAATCAGCCCCAGCATTTT. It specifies CASSLGPGMNQPQHF.

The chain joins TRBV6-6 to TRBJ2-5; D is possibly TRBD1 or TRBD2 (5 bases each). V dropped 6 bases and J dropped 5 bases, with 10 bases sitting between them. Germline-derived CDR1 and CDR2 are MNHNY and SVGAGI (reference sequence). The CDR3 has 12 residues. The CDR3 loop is CASRGTWETQYF. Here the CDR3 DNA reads TGTGCCAGCAGAGGGACCTGGGAGACCCAGTACTTC.

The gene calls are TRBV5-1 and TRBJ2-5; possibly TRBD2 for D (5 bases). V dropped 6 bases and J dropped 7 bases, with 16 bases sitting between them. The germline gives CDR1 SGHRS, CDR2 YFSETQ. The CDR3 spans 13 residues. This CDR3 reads CASKEELLGTQYF. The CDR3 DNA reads TGCGCCAGCAAGGAGGAACTCCTCGGGACCCAGTACTTC.

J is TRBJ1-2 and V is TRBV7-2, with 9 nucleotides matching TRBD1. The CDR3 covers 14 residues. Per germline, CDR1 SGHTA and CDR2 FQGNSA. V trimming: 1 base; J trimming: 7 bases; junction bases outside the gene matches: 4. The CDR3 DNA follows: TGTGCCAGCAGCTTAGATTGGACAGGGGTTGGCTACACCTTC. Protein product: CASSLDWTGVGYTF. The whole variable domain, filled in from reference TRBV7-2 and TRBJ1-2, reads GAGVSQSPSNKVTEKGKDVELRCDPISGHTALYWYRQSLGQGLEFLIYFQGNSAPDKSGLPSDRFSAERTGGSVSTLTIQRTQQEDSAVYLCASSLDWTGVGYTFGSGTRLTVV.

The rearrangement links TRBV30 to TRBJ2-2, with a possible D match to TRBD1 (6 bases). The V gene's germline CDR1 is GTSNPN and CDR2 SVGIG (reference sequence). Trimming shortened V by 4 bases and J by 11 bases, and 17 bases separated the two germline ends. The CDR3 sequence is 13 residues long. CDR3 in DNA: TGTGCCTGGACGAGCAGGGGCAGGGGAGAGCTGTTTTTT. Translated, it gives CAWTSRGRGELFF. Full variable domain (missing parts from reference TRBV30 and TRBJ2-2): SQTIHQWPATLVQPVGSPLSLECTVEGTSNPNLYWYRQAAGRGLQLLFYSVGIGQISSEVPQNLSASRPQDRQFILSSKKLLLSDSGFYLCAWTSRGRGELFFGEGSRLTVL.

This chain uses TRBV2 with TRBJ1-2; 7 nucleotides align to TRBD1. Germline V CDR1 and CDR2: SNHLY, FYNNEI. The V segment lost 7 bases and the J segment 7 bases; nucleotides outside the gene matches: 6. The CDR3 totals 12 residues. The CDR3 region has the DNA TGTGCCAGCATCACAGGGGCTGGTGGCTACACCTTC. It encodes CASITGAGGYTF.

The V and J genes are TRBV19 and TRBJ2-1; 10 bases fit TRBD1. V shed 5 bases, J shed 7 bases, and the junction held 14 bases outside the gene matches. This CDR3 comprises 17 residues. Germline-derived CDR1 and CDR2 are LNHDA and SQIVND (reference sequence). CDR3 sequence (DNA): TGTGCCAGTAGTTTGACCCTCCGGGACAGGGGAGGGAATGAGCAGTTCTTC. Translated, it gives CASSLTLRDRGGNEQFF.

The CDR3 coding sequence is TGTGCCAGCAGCCGCTCGCGGGAATGGGGCACTGAAGCTTTCTTT. As protein: CASSRSREWGTEAFF. The V and J genes are TRBV7-9 and TRBJ1-1; no definite D call. V lost 5 bases and J 4 bases, leaving 17 bases between the germline ends. This CDR3 comprises 15 residues. The V gene's germline CDR1 is SEHNR and CDR2 FQNEAQ (reference sequence).

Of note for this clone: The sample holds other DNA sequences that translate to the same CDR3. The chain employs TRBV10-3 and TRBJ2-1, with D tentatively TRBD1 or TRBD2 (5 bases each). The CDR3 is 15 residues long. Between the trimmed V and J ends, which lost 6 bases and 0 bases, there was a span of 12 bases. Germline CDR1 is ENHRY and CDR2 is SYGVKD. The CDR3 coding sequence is TGTGCCATCAGCGGTGGGGGAAGCTCCTACAATGAGCAGTTCTTC. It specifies CAISGGGSSYNEQFF.

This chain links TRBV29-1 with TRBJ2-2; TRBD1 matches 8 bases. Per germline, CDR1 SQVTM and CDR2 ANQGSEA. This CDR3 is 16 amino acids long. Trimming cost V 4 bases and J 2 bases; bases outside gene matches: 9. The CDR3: CSVAPWTGLNTGELFF. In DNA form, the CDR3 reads TGCAGCGTTGCCCCCTGGACAGGGTTAAACACCGGGGAGCTGTTTTTT.

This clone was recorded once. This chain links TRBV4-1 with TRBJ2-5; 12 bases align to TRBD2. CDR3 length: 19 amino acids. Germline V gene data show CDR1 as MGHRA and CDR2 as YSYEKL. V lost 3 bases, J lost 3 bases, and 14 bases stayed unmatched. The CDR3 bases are TGCGCCAGCAGCCACGGGACTAGCGGGCGCCCCTTAATAGAAGAGACCCAGTACTTC. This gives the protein CASSHGTSGRPLIEETQYF.

Written as DNA, the CDR3 is TGTGCCAGCAGCGTAGCGGGGACTTCGGAGACCCAGTACTTC. Protein sequence: CASSVAGTSETQYF. This chain uses TRBV9 with TRBJ2-5; D perhaps matches TRBD2 (6 bases). Germline V gene data show CDR1 as SGDLS and CDR2 as YYNGEE. V was trimmed by 0 bases and J by 5 bases, leaving 11 bases between them. The CDR3 is made up of 14 amino acids.

The CDR3 sequence is CASSIQVGNQPQHF. The CDR3 DNA reads as TGTGCCAGTAGTATCCAGGTCGGTAATCAGCCCCAGCATTTT. The V and J genes are TRBV19 and TRBJ1-5; unclear D gene. This CDR3 spans 14 amino acids. Trimming removed 3 bases from V and 4 bases from J, with 10 bases in between. Germline CDR1 LNHDA, CDR2 SQIVND (reference sequence).

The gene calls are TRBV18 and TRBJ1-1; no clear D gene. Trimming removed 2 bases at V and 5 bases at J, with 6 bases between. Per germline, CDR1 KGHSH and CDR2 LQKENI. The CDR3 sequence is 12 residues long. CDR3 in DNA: TGTGCCAGCTCACCAGGGGTTACTGAAGCTTTCTTT. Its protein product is CASSPGVTEAFF.

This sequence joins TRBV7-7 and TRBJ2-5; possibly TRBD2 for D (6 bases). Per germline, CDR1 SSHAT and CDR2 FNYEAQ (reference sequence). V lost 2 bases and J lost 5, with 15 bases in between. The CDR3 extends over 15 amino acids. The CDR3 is CASSLQGSGSETQYF. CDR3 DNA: TGTGCCAGCAGCTTACAGGGCAGCGGGTCGGAGACCCAGTACTTC.

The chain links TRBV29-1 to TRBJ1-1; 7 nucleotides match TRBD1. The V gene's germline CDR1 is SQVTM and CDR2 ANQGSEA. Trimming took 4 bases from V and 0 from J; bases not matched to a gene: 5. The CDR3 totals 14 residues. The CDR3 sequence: CSVARGQLNTEAFF. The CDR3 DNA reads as TGCAGCGTTGCGCGGGGACAGTTGAACACTGAAGCTTTCTTT.

In DNA form, the CDR3 reads TGTGCCAGCTCTCCCTCAGGGGGCGCGGGCGAGCAGTACTTC. Translating gives CASSPSGGAGEQYF. The rearrangement links TRBV18 to TRBJ2-7; 8 nucleotides agree with TRBD1. CDR3 length equals 14 residues. In germline, CDR1 is KGHSH, CDR2 LQKENI. J was trimmed by 6 bases and V by 6 bases; bases with no gene match: 10.

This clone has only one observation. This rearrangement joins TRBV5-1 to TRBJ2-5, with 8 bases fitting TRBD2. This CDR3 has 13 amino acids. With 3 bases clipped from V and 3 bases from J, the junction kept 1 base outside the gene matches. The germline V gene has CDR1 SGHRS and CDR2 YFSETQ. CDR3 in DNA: TGCGCCAGCAGCTGGACTAGCAAAGAGACCCAGTACTTC. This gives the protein CASSWTSKETQYF.